The 24 T cell receptor beta chains reported below all come from one sample, sequenced in a study of cytomegalovirus exposure and HLA in healthy donors. The PCR had 60 Vbeta and 13 Jbeta primers. The table came from immunoSEQ multiplex PCR; TCRdb's copy has only in-frame clones and leaves some out. There are about 70,000 clones in the sample, with roughly 2.4% held by the top ten. The sequencing sample was made of PBMCs. Receptors were obtained from a female donor in good health and CMV-seropositive.

CDR3 bases: TGCGCCAGCAGCTTTGACAGGCTATATGGCTACACCTTC. Encoded protein: CASSFDRLYGYTF. The gene calls are TRBV5-1 and TRBJ1-2, with D perhaps TRBD1 (6 bases). Germline V gene sequence: CDR1 SGHRS, CDR2 YFSETQ. V shed 2 bases and J shed 5 bases, with 10 bases lying between them. This CDR3 is built from 13 residues.

This chain links TRBV27 with TRBJ1-5; D might be TRBD1 (5 bases). CDR1 and CDR2 (germline): MNHEY, SMNVEV (reference sequence). Trimming removed 5 bases at V and 3 bases at J, with 17 bases between. The CDR3 is 16 amino acids. As DNA, the CDR3 is TGTGCCAGCAGTCCCGGGACGGGGGGTCCCAATCAGCCCCAGCATTTT. Protein: CASSPGTGGPNQPQHF.

The CDR3 DNA follows: TGTGCCAGCAGCTTAGCGTGGCTAGCGGGGGGGACGGAGACCCAGTACTTC. Translating gives CASSLAWLAGGTETQYF. The genes are TRBV7-9 and TRBJ2-5; TRBD2 matches at 12 bases. There are 17 residues in the CDR3. The germline CDR1 and CDR2 sequences are SEHNR and FQNEAQ (reference sequence). J was trimmed by 5 bases and V by 0 bases; bases with no gene match: 7.

The gene calls are TRBV19 and TRBJ2-6, with 15 bases that match TRBD2. Germline V gene lookup returns CDR1 LNHDA and CDR2 SQIVND (reference sequence). J was trimmed by 2 bases and V by 4 bases; bases with no gene match: 18. The CDR3 spans 23 residues. The CDR3 protein is CASSTSGHRTSGGALAGANVLTF. CDR3 sequence (DNA): TGTGCCAGTAGTACCTCTGGACACCGGACTAGCGGGGGGGCCCTTGCTGGGGCCAACGTCCTGACTTTC.

Points on this clone: Other DNA sequences of this sample code for an identical CDR3. V and J are TRBV29-1 and TRBJ1-1, with D possibly matching TRBD1 (6 bases). The CDR3 length is 16 residues. The V end was cut by 4 bases, the J end by 0 bases, with 18 bases between. Germline loops: CDR1 SQVTM, CDR2 ANQGSEA. CDR3 loop: CSVADVTGYMNTEAFF. The CDR3 nucleotides read TGCAGCGTTGCCGATGTGACAGGATACATGAACACTGAAGCTTTCTTT.

The rearrangement joins TRBV25-1 to TRBJ1-1; maybe TRBD1 (6 bases). The CDR3 loop spans 13 amino acids. The ends were cut back, 4 bases at V and 11 bases at J, with 17 bases in the middle. The V gene's germline CDR1 is MGHDK and CDR2 SYGVNS. The DNA of the CDR3 is TGTGCCAGCAGTGCTATACAGGGAACTCAGGCTTTCTTT. This gives the protein CASSAIQGTQAFF.

The rearrangement links TRBV9 to TRBJ2-3; tentatively, D is TRBD2 (5 bases). Trimming cost V 1 base and J 5 bases, with 14 bases left between them. Germline lookup yields CDR1 SGDLS and CDR2 YYNGEE. The CDR3 has 15 amino acids. The CDR3 loop reads CASSVMLDRGDTQYF. CDR3 in DNA: TGTGCCAGCAGCGTAATGCTAGATCGGGGAGATACGCAGTATTTT.

The chain joins TRBV7-9 to TRBJ1-1; D is undetermined. With 6 bases removed from V and 3 bases from J, the gap between germline ends came to 14 bases. This CDR3 region has 14 residues. Looked up from germline, CDR1 is SEHNR and CDR2 is FQNEAQ (reference sequence). CDR3 DNA: TGTGCCAGCAGGCTAGATGTAAGAGACACTGAAGCTTTCTTT. It is translated as CASRLDVRDTEAFF.

The chain recombines TRBV2 with TRBJ2-7; 12 bases fit TRBD2. The trim removed 3 bases at V and 3 bases at J, leaving 3 bases unmatched. The germline CDR1 and CDR2 sequences are SNHLY and FYNNEI. The CDR3 runs to 15 residues. The CDR3 spells CASSDPGLAGYEQYF. The CDR3 coding sequence is TGTGCCAGCAGTGATCCGGGACTAGCGGGCTACGAGCAGTACTTC.

This chain links TRBV7-9 with TRBJ2-7; possible D gene TRBD1, 6 bases. V gave up 5 bases and J gave up 4 bases, with 18 bases separating them. From germline, CDR1 is SEHNR and CDR2 FQNEAQ (reference sequence). The CDR3 has 15 residues. DNA of the CDR3: TGTGCCAGCAGCCCAGGGGATCTCCAATTTTACGAGCAGTACTTC. Protein sequence: CASSPGDLQFYEQYF.

The chain's CDR3 is CASSLATNTEAFF. Written as DNA, the CDR3 is TGTGCCAGCAGCTTAGCCACAAACACTGAAGCTTTCTTT. V usage is TRBV7-6 and J usage is TRBJ1-1; D is uncertain. The ends were cut back, 0 bases at V and 2 bases at J, with 4 bases in the middle. Looked up from germline, CDR1 is SGHVS and CDR2 is FNYEAQ. This CDR3 is built from 13 residues.

CDR3 in amino acids: CASSLRVGQGWEQYF. CDR3 DNA: TGTGCCAGCAGCTTACGAGTTGGGCAAGGTTGGGAGCAGTACTTC. The gene calls are TRBV11-2 and TRBJ2-7; D not resolved. V lost 2 bases and J 7 bases, leaving 18 bases between the germline ends. CDR3 size: 15 residues. Germline V gene sequence: CDR1 SGHAT, CDR2 FQNNGV.

This chain links TRBV4-3 with TRBJ2-3; D not resolved. Germline V gene sequence: CDR1 LGHNA, CDR2 YSLEER. This CDR3 is 16 amino acids long. Trimming cost V 4 bases and J 2 bases, with 16 bases left between them. CDR3 protein: CASSPSTPIYTDTQYF. In DNA, the CDR3 is TGCGCCAGCAGCCCCTCGACACCCATCTACACAGATACGCAGTATTTT.

The gene calls are TRBV13 and TRBJ1-3; 7 nucleotides align to TRBD1. This CDR3 has 14 amino acids. V was clipped by 3 bases and J by 1 base; unmatched bases: 0. The germline V gene has CDR1 PRHDT and CDR2 FYEKMQ (reference sequence). DNA of the CDR3: TGTGCCAGCAGCTTCAGGGGGTCTGGAAACACCATATATTTT. As protein: CASSFRGSGNTIYF.

The chain employs TRBV6-1 and TRBJ1-2, with a possible D match to TRBD1 (5 bases). V gave up 4 bases and J gave up 2 bases, with 14 bases separating them. Germline V gene sequence: CDR1 MNHNS, CDR2 SASEGT. The CDR3 contains 15 residues. For the CDR3, the DNA is TGTGCCAGCAGTGGGGGCCGGGCCCCGAACTATGGCTACACCTTC. It translates to CASSGGRAPNYGYTF.

This chain joins TRBV11-2 and TRBJ2-1; 15 positions match TRBD2. Germline assignment: CDR1 SGHAT and CDR2 FQNNGV. The CDR3 sequence is 15 residues long. V shed 4 bases and J 6 bases; nucleotides not matched to a gene: 1. CDR3 protein: CASSSGLAGGNEQFF. CDR3 sequence (DNA): TGTGCCAGCAGCTCGGGACTAGCGGGGGGCAATGAGCAGTTCTTC. Combining the CDR3 with reference TRBV11-2 and TRBJ2-1 gives the whole variable domain EAGVAQSPRYKIIEKRQSVAFWCNPISGHATLYWYQQILGQGPKLLIQFQNNGVVDDSQLPKDRFSAERLKGVDSTLKIQPAKLEDSAVYLCASSSGLAGGNEQFFGPGTRLTVL.

As to this clone: The same CDR3 can be traced to other DNA sequences in this sample. The chain has TRBV5-1 and TRBJ2-5, with no clear D. This CDR3 is built from 11 residues. The germline V gene encodes CDR1 SGHRS and CDR2 YFSETQ. Trimming cost V 4 bases and J 5 bases, with 6 bases left between them. This chain's CDR3 is CASSLQETQYF. In DNA form, the CDR3 reads TGCGCCAGCAGCCTGCAGGAGACCCAGTACTTC.

The chain recombines TRBV6-5 with TRBJ1-6; D is unclear. The V gene lost 2 bases and the J gene lost 9 bases, with 11 bases spanning the gap. CDR3 length: 14 amino acids. The germline gives CDR1 MNHEY, CDR2 SVGAGI. The CDR3: CASSYGLGGSPLHF. The CDR3 DNA is TGTGCCAGCAGTTACGGGCTTGGAGGTTCACCCCTCCACTTT.

The chain uses TRBV9 and TRBJ1-1, with a tentative D call TRBD1 (5 bases). CDR3 length: 14 amino acids. V was cut by 0 bases and J by 3 bases, with 9 bases left in between. Germline CDR1 reads SGDLS; CDR2 reads YYNGEE. The CDR3 loop reads CASSVEPRDTEAFF. The CDR3 region has the DNA TGTGCCAGCAGCGTAGAGCCCAGGGACACTGAAGCTTTCTTT. Combining the CDR3 with reference TRBV9 and TRBJ1-1 gives the whole variable domain DSGVTQTPKHLITATGQRVTLRCSPRSGDLSVYWYQQSLDQGLQFLIQYYNGEERAKGNILERFSAQQFPDLHSELNLSSLELGDSALYFCASSVEPRDTEAFFGQGTRLTVV.

The chain combines TRBV6-5 with TRBJ1-5; the D gene is possibly TRBD1 (6 bases). Germline V CDR1 and CDR2: MNHEY, SVGAGI. V was pared by 6 bases and J by 5 bases, with 17 bases between. This CDR3 is 15 amino acids long. The CDR3 spells CASRRAQGFHQPQHF. CDR3 bases: TGTGCCAGCAGAAGGGCCCAGGGGTTCCATCAGCCCCAGCATTTT.

The chain joins TRBV6-1 to TRBJ1-2; a possible D gene is TRBD1 (6 bases). Germline V CDR1 and CDR2: MNHNS, SASEGT. This CDR3 region has 12 residues. V gave up 6 bases and J gave up 5 bases, with 10 bases separating them. The CDR3 DNA reads as TGTGCCAGCAGGCCAACAGGGTATGGCTACACCTTC. This encodes CASRPTGYGYTF.

The gene calls are TRBV28 and TRBJ2-7, with 10 nucleotides matching TRBD2. Germline V gives CDR1 MDHEN, CDR2 SYDVKM. The CDR3 totals 15 residues. Trimming removed 7 bases from V and 2 bases from J; junction bases left unmatched: 8. For the CDR3, the DNA is TGTGCCAGCACTAAAACGGGGACTAGCGCCTACGAGCAGTACTTC. Protein: CASTKTGTSAYEQYF. Supplemented by reference TRBV28 and TRBJ2-7, the full variable domain reads DVKVTQSSRYLVKRTGEKVFLECVQDMDHENMFWYRQDPGLGLRLIYFSYDVKMKEKGDIPEGYSVSREKKERFSLILESASTNQTSMYLCASTKTGTSAYEQYFGPGTRLTVT.

The rearrangement uses TRBV2 and TRBJ1-1, with 10 bases fitting TRBD1. This CDR3 spans 15 amino acids. Germline V gene sequence: CDR1 SNHLY, CDR2 FYNNEI. V trimming: 6 bases; J trimming: 5 bases; junction bases outside the gene matches: 9. CDR3 sequence reads: CASSAGGQGNTEAFF. In nucleotides, the CDR3 is TGTGCCAGCAGCGCCGGGGGACAGGGGAATACTGAAGCTTTCTTT.

The V and J genes are TRBV9 and TRBJ2-5; TRBD1 might be the D (5 bases). This CDR3 is built from 14 residues. Germline V gene lookup returns CDR1 SGDLS and CDR2 YYNGEE. Deletions cut 0 bases from V and 2 bases from J, with 8 bases between. The CDR3 DNA reads as TGTGCCAGCAGCGTAGGGGGCCCTCAAGAGACCCAGTACTTC. Residues: CASSVGGPQETQYF.